The clone carrying this T cell receptor beta chain was counted ten times or more. Using its own MiXCR run on the 5' RACE reads, TCRdb lists one record per CDR3 protein. The data show 45,000 to 55,000 distinct CDR3 sequences, with 6.5% seen just once and about 3% held by the top ten. This entry comes from a study of early T cells in non-severe SARS-CoV-2 infection. Trimming pared 2 bases from V and 9 bases from J, leaving 15 bases between. This CDR3 has 14 residues. CDR1 SGDLS and CDR2 YYNGEE come from the germline V gene. This TCR was recovered from an adult who was a healthcare worker with PCR-confirmed SARS-CoV-2 infection or an uninfected control (not recorded which). The chain uses TRBV9 and TRBJ1-5; D remains unclear. The material was whole blood, obtained at baseline. The DNA for the CDR3 is TGTGCCAGCAGCGTCACCGCCGGGTCCTGGCCCCAGCATTTT. Translated: CASSVTAGSWPQHF.